This record covers a single T cell receptor (beta chain). Its target is unknown. This sample is part of a study of chemoradiotherapy in HPV16-positive cancers. Findings and caveats of the study: Better recurrence-free survival went with HPV-responsive T-cell expansion in HPV16-positive patients. Candidate HPV-specific clones and E7-related TCR motifs grew in tumor during treatment.

Generated by immunoSEQ multiplex PCR, the TCRdb table keeps only in-frame clones and is missing some. The sample carries about 3,200 clones, about 71% recorded once. Collection took place from a patient who underwent chemoradiotherapy. The receptor was isolated from a human donor with HPV-associated anogenital cancer.

The CDR3 here is CASSRSIPNTEAFF. Here the CDR3 DNA reads TGCGCCAGCAGCCGCTCAATCCCGAACACTGAAGCTTTCTTT. The chain is built from TRBV4-3 and TRBJ1-1, with unresolved D. Germline values: CDR1 LGHNA, CDR2 YSLEER. V was trimmed by 4 bases and J by 1 base, leaving 10 bases between them. CDR3 length: 14 amino acids.